A selection of T cell receptor beta chains follows, all from one sample in a study of high-grade serous ovarian cancer treatment subgroups. TCRdb's table, derived via immunoSEQ multiplex PCR, lists solely in-frame clones and lacks some. Among 6,000 or so clones listed, about 70% were seen once. The source material was tumor tissue. Source of these receptors: a human donor with high-grade serous ovarian cancer. The CDR3 runs from the conserved cysteine through the conserved F or W. The D gene is left open where the match is weak. Clone size is given for some rows only: seen once, a few or many times, or a class if the clone is expanded.

clone_size | j_call | d_call | v_call | cdr3_nt | cdr3_aa
. | TRBJ2-7 | . | TRBV27 | TGTGCCAGCAGTTTATTGGGAAGGTACGAGCAGTACTTC | CASSLLGRYEQYF
. | TRBJ1-5 | . | TRBV28 | TGTGCCAGCAGTTTTGTACAGCCCCAGCATTTT | CASSFVQPQHF
. | TRBJ2-7 | . | TRBV6-5 | TGTGCCAGTTGCGCCCTTCAGAGTAGCTACGAGCAGTACTTC | CASCALQSSYEQYF
. | TRBJ1-3 | . | TRBV7-2 | TGTGCCAGCAGTCTTAGGAGCAGAAACACCATATATTTT | CASSLRSRNTIYF
. | TRBJ1-2 | . | TRBV11-2 | TGTGCCAGCAGCTTAGACGGAGGAAACTATGGCTACACCTTC | CASSLDGGNYGYTF
. | TRBJ1-4 | . | TRBV7-6 | TGTGCCAGCAGCTCCGGACCGGGGGAGAGAGAAAAACTGTTTTTT | CASSSGPGEREKLFF
. | TRBJ1-1 | . | TRBV7-2 | TGTGCCAGCAGCTTAGGAGGCCAGTGGCTGAACACTGAAGCTTTCTTT | CASSLGGQWLNTEAFF
few | TRBJ2-7 | TRBD1 | TRBV19 | TGTGCCAGTACCCCAACGGGACAGAGGACCGCGCAGTACTTC | CASTPTGQRTAQYF
. | TRBJ2-2 | . | TRBV13 | TGTGCCAGCAGCTTAGTTGGGGAGCTGTTTTTT | CASSLVGELFF
. | TRBJ1-5 | . | TRBV5-1 | TGCGCCAGCAGCATAGGGGATCTCCCCAATCAGCCCCAGCATTTT | CASSIGDLPNQPQHF
. | TRBJ1-1 | . | TRBV27 | TGTGCCTGTCGATGGACCGCGAACACTGAAGCTTTCTTT | CACRWTANTEAFF
few | TRBJ1-2 | . | TRBV7-8 | TGTGCCTCCAGGGAGGACTATGGCTACACCTTC | CASREDYGYTF
. | TRBJ2-3 | TRBD2 | TRBV6-5 | TGTGCCAGCAGTCTTACTAGCGGGGAATCTTATACGCAGTATTTT | CASSLTSGESYTQYF
. | TRBJ2-6 | . | TRBV19 | TGTGCCAGTTCGACGTTTAGCTCTGGGGCCAACGTCCTGACTTTC | CASSTFSSGANVLTF
. | TRBJ2-5 | TRBD1 | TRBV28 | TGTGCCAGCAACCCGGACAGGGAACAAGAGACCCAGTACTTC | CASNPDREQETQYF
. | TRBJ2-2 | . | TRBV14 | TGTGCCAGCAGTGCTTTTGCGAACACCGGGGAGCTGTTTTTT | CASSAFANTGELFF
. | TRBJ1-2 | . | TRBV7-2 | TGTGCCAGCACCGACAGGAGGGAGGGAGCCTATGGCTACACCTTC | CASTDRREGAYGYTF
. | TRBJ1-3 | . | TRBV4-3 | TGCGCCAGCAGCCAGAGCAGGGATGACTCTGGAAACACCATATATTTT | CASSQSRDDSGNTIYF
few | TRBJ1-1 | TRBD1 | TRBV7-9 | TGTGCCAGCAGTGAACAGGGGACGAACGCTTTCTTT | CASSEQGTNAFF
. | TRBJ2-7 | . | TRBV30 | TGTGCCTGGAGTGTAACATACGAGCAGTACTTC | CAWSVTYEQYF
. | TRBJ2-7 | TRBD2 | TRBV7-9 | TGTGCCAGCAGCCCCCGGGGTAGCGGGGATGAGCAGTACTTC | CASSPRGSGDEQYF
. | TRBJ2-7 | . | TRBV5-1 | TGCGCCAGCAGCTCCAATTACAGATCCTACGAGCAGTACTTC | CASSSNYRSYEQYF
. | TRBJ2-5 | . | TRBV7-6 | TGTGCCAGCAGCTTAGGGCAGGGGCAAGAGACCCAGTACTTC | CASSLGQGQETQYF
. | TRBJ1-1 | . | TRBV10-1 | TGCGCCAGAAACCCCGCTCAGGGAGCTTTCTTT | CARNPAQGAFF
. | TRBJ1-1 | . | TRBV4-3 | TGCGCCAGCAGCCAAGAAGTCTCGAGGGGCAGGAACACTGAAGCTTTCTTT | CASSQEVSRGRNTEAFF
. | TRBJ1-4 | . | TRBV4-3 | TGCGCCAGCAGCCGGTCCGACAGCGGGAATGAAAAACTGTTTTTT | CASSRSDSGNEKLFF
. | TRBJ2-4 | TRBD2 | TRBV5-4 | TGTGCCAGCAGCTTACACGGGGGGACAAACATTCAGTACTTC | CASSLHGGTNIQYF
. | TRBJ2-3 | . | TRBV11-3 | TGTGCCAGCAGGGGAACGGGGGAAGATACGCAGTATTTT | CASRGTGEDTQYF
once | TRBJ2-1 | . | TRBV2 | TGTGCCAGCAGCTCCCCCGGCAGCCCTCCCTCCTACAATGAGCAGTTCTTC | CASSSPGSPPSYNEQFF
. | TRBJ1-4 | . | TRBV5-6 | TGTGCCAGCAGCTTGAAGGGGGGCGAACTGTTTTTT | CASSLKGGELFF
. | TRBJ2-3 | TRBD2 | TRBV6-1 | TGTGCCAGCAGTGAAGCTAGCGGGGGGCCAGATACGCAGTATTTT | CASSEASGGPDTQYF
large | TRBJ1-1 | . | TRBV7-2 | TGTGCCAGCAGTCCCGGGATCCACACTGAAGCTTTCTTT | CASSPGIHTEAFF
. | TRBJ1-1 | . | TRBV29-1 | TGCAGCGTTTTTCGGGACACCCTAATTGGGACTGAAGCTTTCTTT | CSVFRDTLIGTEAFF
. | TRBJ2-7 | . | TRBV6-5 | TGTGCCAGCAACCCGACGGAGAGCTCCTACGAGCAGTACTTC | CASNPTESSYEQYF
few | TRBJ2-1 | . | TRBV10-3 | TGTGCCATCAGTGTTACAGGGCAAGGTAATGAGCAGTTCTTC | CAISVTGQGNEQFF
few | TRBJ1-5 | . | TRBV7-2 | TGTGCCAGCAACAATGGGGGACAGCCCCAGCATTTT | CASNNGGQPQHF
. | TRBJ1-5 | . | TRBV7-2 | TGTGCCAGCAGCTTACTCTCGGACGTCCAGCCCCAGCATTTT | CASSLLSDVQPQHF